The clone carrying this T cell receptor beta chain has more than one count but fewer than ten. Peripheral blood samples of around 9.3 milliliters were drawn from each donor. No fewer than 5.5 micrograms of total RNA were isolated from every sample. This CDR3 is 18 amino acids long. The germline V gene encodes CDR1 MNHEY and CDR2 SMNVEV (reference sequence). The junction had 9 bases not matched to a gene; V was cut back by 0 bases and J by 2 bases. This sample was included in a study of blood T cells in healthy people across ages. Combining a sample-barcoded 5' primer with a J-beta primer mix, a second PCR ran for 7 to 11 cycles. Researchers report that a template-switch adaptor with 12 random nucleotides tagged each cDNA molecule. TCRdb recomputed calls from the 5' RACE reads with MiXCR, one row per CDR3 protein. Here the sample spans more than 700,000 distinct CDR3 sequences, 35% to 60% being singletons.

This clonotype was obtained from a man older than 75 in good health. The source material was blood. V and J are TRBV27 and TRBJ2-3; TRBD2 matches 9 bases. Here the CDR3 DNA reads TGTGCCAGCAGTTTATCTTGGGCTAGCGGGGACAACACAGATACGCAGTATTTT. The encoded protein is CASSLSWASGDNTDTQYF.